This entry describes one TCR beta chain. Trimming at V came to 6 bases and at J to 3 bases, leaving 5 bases not matched to a gene. Germline assignment: CDR1 LNHDA and CDR2 SQIVND (reference sequence). The CDR3 extends over 16 amino acids. Measured with immunoSEQ multiplex PCR; TCRdb has only the in-frame clones, and not every one. Here the sample spans about 430,000 clones, roughly 88% being singletons. This sample was included in a study of blood T cell repertoires in COVID-19. Turning to the study itself: Nucleic acid was either cDNA or gDNA, and it came from T cells, B-cell-depleted T cells, or PBMCs.

Cohort allocation depended upon clinical history that participants reported. Sequenced input: PBMCs or T cells enriched from blood (not recorded which). The chain links TRBV19 to TRBJ2-6, with 10 bases aligning to TRBD1. The clonotype originates from a woman between 18 and 30 years old who had been exposed to COVID-19. CDR3 region: CASSKTGGGGANVLTF. CDR3 nucleotide sequence: TGTGCCAGTAGCAAGACAGGGGGCGGTGGGGCCAACGTCCTGACTTTC.